A single sample is the source of the 16 T cell receptor beta chains below, sequenced in a study of blood T cell repertoires in COVID-19. Method: immunoSEQ multiplex PCR; TCRdb's copy keeps in-frame clones and lacks some. The data hold about 55,000 clones, with about 83% observed a single time. The sequenced sample consisted of peripheral blood. The receptors shown here come from a woman aged 80 or over with acute or convalescent COVID-19.

This clone is a singleton in its sample. The V call is TRBV9, the J call TRBJ2-1, with 12 bases identical to TRBD2. Per the germline V gene, CDR1 is SGDLS and CDR2 is YYNGEE. The CDR3 has 19 residues. V gave up 0 bases and J gave up 7 bases; unmatched junction bases: 14. CDR3: CASSVGQLAGGTFRNEQFF. The CDR3 coding sequence is TGTGCCAGCAGCGTAGGGCAACTAGCGGGAGGAACATTTAGGAATGAGCAGTTCTTC.

This rearrangement joins TRBV6-5 to TRBJ1-1; D gene uncertain. The germline CDR1 and CDR2 sequences are MNHEY and SVGAGI. V lost 7 bases to trimming and J lost 1 base, with 10 bases between them. CDR3 length: 13 residues. The CDR3 sequence is CASNGRPNTEAFF. The CDR3 bases are TGTGCCAGCAACGGCAGGCCGAACACTGAAGCTTTCTTT.

The gene calls are TRBV7-9 and TRBJ1-4; D unclear. The CDR3 consists of 15 residues. CDR1 and CDR2 (germline): SEHNR, FQNEAQ (reference sequence). V was trimmed by 2 bases and J by 8 bases, leaving 15 bases between them. The CDR3 is CASSLNGPTGEKLFF. CDR3 DNA sequence: TGTGCCAGCAGCTTAAACGGACCGACGGGGGAAAAACTGTTTTTT.

This clone was detected only a few times. The chain combines TRBV6-5 with TRBJ1-5, with 9 bases fitting TRBD1. Germline V CDR1 and CDR2: MNHEY, SVGAGI. The CDR3 loop spans 14 amino acids. V lost 6 bases and J lost 3; bases outside the gene matches: 3. The CDR3 loop is CASRWTGVNQPQHF. In DNA, the CDR3 is TGTGCCAGCAGGTGGACAGGGGTCAATCAGCCCCAGCATTTT.

The chain employs TRBV5-4 and TRBJ2-7, with 9 bases fitting TRBD1. Per the germline V gene, CDR1 is SGHNT and CDR2 is YYREEE (reference sequence). The CDR3 is 14 amino acids. Trimming removed 4 bases from V and 2 bases from J; junction bases left unmatched: 4. The CDR3 is CASSAGQGTYEQYV. DNA of the CDR3: TGTGCCAGCAGCGCGGGACAGGGAACCTACGAGCAGTACGTC.

The rearrangement links TRBV11-2 to TRBJ1-2; TRBD1 is a possible D gene (5 bases). Between the trimmed V and J ends, which lost 1 base and 4 bases, there was a span of 10 bases. This CDR3 region has 14 residues. Germline values: CDR1 SGHAT, CDR2 FQNNGV. The CDR3 sequence: CASSLVGEGYGYTF. The CDR3 region has the DNA TGTGCCAGCAGCTTAGTAGGGGAGGGCTATGGCTACACCTTC.

This clone has a handful of counts. The rearrangement joins TRBV7-9 to TRBJ1-1; 11 positions match TRBD1. The V segment lost 1 base and the J segment 0 bases; nucleotides outside the gene matches: 10. The germline CDR1 and CDR2 sequences are SEHNR and FQNEAQ (reference sequence). This CDR3 has 19 residues. The CDR3 bases are TGTGCCAGCAGCTTAGGCCCGGGACAGGGGGGAGGGATGAACACTGAAGCTTTCTTT. Amino acid sequence: CASSLGPGQGGGMNTEAFF.

V is TRBV27 and J is TRBJ2-5; no firm D call. This CDR3 comprises 12 residues. The germline V gene has CDR1 MNHEY and CDR2 SMNVEV (reference sequence). V shed 6 bases and J shed 4 bases, with 9 bases lying between them. Written as DNA, the CDR3 is TGTGCCAGCAGCCGGAGTGGAGAGACCCAGTACTTC. Translation gives CASSRSGETQYF.

The genes are TRBV27 and TRBJ2-1, with TRBD2 identical over 12 bases. With V trimmed by 3 bases and J by 7 bases, 4 bases remained unmatched. The CDR3 is made up of 15 amino acids. The germline CDR1 and CDR2 sequences are MNHEY and SMNVEV (reference sequence). For the CDR3, the DNA is TGTGCCAGCAGTTTGGGACTAGCGGGTTATAATGAGCAGTTCTTC. This codes for CASSLGLAGYNEQFF.

The chain carries TRBV18 and TRBJ1-5; no reliable D call. Germline V CDR1 and CDR2: KGHSH, LQKENI. This CDR3 is built from 16 residues. The ends were cut back, 4 bases at V and 0 bases at J, with 13 bases in the middle. Written as DNA, the CDR3 is TGTGCCAGCTCACTCTCAACGGGGAGTAGCAATCAGCCCCAGCATTTT. This translates into CASSLSTGSSNQPQHF.

The rearrangement joins TRBV4-2 to TRBJ1-6, with a weak D call TRBD1 (6 bases). Germline V gene lookup returns CDR1 LGHNA and CDR2 YNFKEQ. CDR3 length: 15 residues. The germline V and J ends were trimmed by 3 bases and 5 bases, with 11 bases remaining between them. CDR3 DNA sequence: TGTGCCAGCAGCCATCGGTCAGGGGATAATTCACCCCTCCACTTT. It specifies CASSHRSGDNSPLHF.

This clone was seen just once. This chain joins TRBV11-2 and TRBJ2-7; D gene unclear. Trimming shortened V by 4 bases and J by 1 base, and 11 bases separated the two germline ends. The CDR3 has 14 amino acids. Germline V gene data show CDR1 as SGHAT and CDR2 as FQNNGV. CDR3 residues: CASSSTLLSYEQYF. CDR3 sequence (DNA): TGTGCCAGCAGCTCCACTCTCTTATCCTACGAGCAGTACTTC.

The rearrangement joins TRBV19 to TRBJ2-1; no definite D call. Trimming took off 2 bases at V and 6 bases at J, with 2 bases between the two ends. The CDR3 is made up of 11 amino acids. CDR1 and CDR2 from the germline V gene are LNHDA and SQIVND (reference sequence). The CDR3 loop reads CASSILNEQFF. The CDR3 nucleotides are TGTGCCAGTAGTATACTCAATGAGCAGTTCTTC.

This clone turned up a few times. This sequence joins TRBV2 and TRBJ1-5; D may be TRBD1 (5 bases). The length of the CDR3 is 16 residues. Germline lookup yields CDR1 SNHLY and CDR2 FYNNEI. V shed 2 bases and J shed 7 bases, with 18 bases lying between them. The CDR3 region has the DNA TGTGCCAGCAGTGAAACCCCGGTGGGGGGGGGACAGCCCCAGCATTTT. Encoded protein: CASSETPVGGGQPQHF.

The chain uses TRBV18 and TRBJ1-2; 7 bases are a match to TRBD1. The J segment lost 8 bases and the V segment lost 6 bases, leaving 9 bases of the junction unmatched. The germline CDR1 and CDR2 sequences are KGHSH and LQKENI. The CDR3 consists of 13 residues. CDR3 bases: TGTGCCAGCTCGCGTCAGGGGGACGGGGGCTACACCTTC. Translation gives CASSRQGDGGYTF.

Details on this clone: One junction end disagrees with the germline gene, perhaps due to a read error. The chain uses TRBV7-6 and TRBJ2-2, with 10 bases fitting TRBD2. The CDR3 extends over 15 amino acids. Germline lookup yields CDR1 SGHVS and CDR2 FNYEAQ. The CDR3 nucleotides are TGTGCCAGCAGCCTAGCGGGAGTAACCACCGGGGAGCTGTTTTTT. Amino acids: CASSLAGVTTGELFF.